This TCR beta chain was sequenced in a study of CD8 T cells in Susac syndrome. With random hexamers, reverse transcription was performed on about 0.45 to 1 ug of RNA. A single record per CDR3 protein comes from TCRdb applying MiXCR to the immunoSEQ multiplex PCR reads. The sample carries some 260,000 distinct CDR3 sequences, roughly 85% recorded once. J was trimmed by 5 bases and V by 4 bases; bases with no gene match: 1. The CDR3 is 13 amino acids. CDR1 GTSNPN and CDR2 SVGIG come from the germline V gene (reference sequence). Source material: CD8+ T cells from PBMCs. J is TRBJ2-1 and V is TRBV30; 11 bases map to TRBD2. The clonotype originates from a human donor with multiple sclerosis. The CDR3 DNA is TGTGCCTGGACGACTAGCGGGGACAATGAGCAGTTCTTC. It translates to CAWTTSGDNEQFF.